This paragraph covers one T cell receptor beta chain sequence. The antigen is not known. The sample belongs to a study of metastatic and nonmetastatic thyroid tumors. Study-wide background: For malignant and benign thyroid patients, tumor or nodule tissue and blood were the sources whose repertoires were compared. Overall study results and limits: A significant increase in TCR beta diversity was reportedly seen in malignant thyroid tumors relative to benign nodules, in blood and tumor.

Patients were all untreated before their thyroid surgery. TCRdb re-called clones from the PCR reads using MiXCR. The sample shows just under 45,000 clones, around 2.9% of them seen only once. CDR1 is MNHEY and CDR2 is SVGEGT in the germline V gene. Trimming stripped 6 bases from V and 4 bases from J, with 9 bases between. The CDR3 extends over 12 amino acids. This receptor was obtained from a female donor with papillary thyroid cancer or a benign thyroid nodule (not recorded which). Some clones in this sample may be carry-over from other donors' samples. This chain links TRBV6-2 or TRBV6-3 with TRBJ1-1, with D perhaps TRBD1 (5 bases). Specimen: blood. The DNA of the CDR3 is TGTGCCAGCAGGTGGGGGGGCACTGAAGCTTTCTTT. This translates into CASRWGGTEAFF.